A selection of T cell receptor beta chains follows, all from one sample in a study of OX40 agonist ivuxolimab in advanced cancers. Method: immunoSEQ multiplex PCR; TCRdb's copy keeps in-frame clones and lacks some. The repertoire holds about 52,000 clones, about 85% seen once, with more than 13% in the top ten. Material: CD4+ or CD8+ T cells sorted from blood, obtained in a trial of the OX40 agonist ivuxolimab. The receptors originated from an adult with an advanced solid tumor such as melanoma, head and neck, liver or kidney cancer. Each CDR3 is given with its conserved first and last residue. D genes are given only for firm matches. Clone sizes are given selectively: once, few, many, or a class where the clone is expanded.

>NA|TRBV12-5|NA|TRBJ2-1
TGTGCTAGTGGTTTGGAAACGGGCTTTGGTCAGTTCTTC
CASGLETGFGQFF
>TRBD1|TRBV5-4|once|TRBJ1-2
TGTGCCAGCAGCCTGGGGACAGGCTTTGTCTACACCTTC
CASSLGTGFVYTF
>NA|TRBV10-3|NA|TRBJ1-2
TGTGCCATCAGTGGAACAGGTGACCCCTATGGCTACACCTTC
CAISGTGDPYGYTF
>NA|TRBV9|NA|TRBJ1-1
TGTGCCAGCAGCGTAGGGACATTGAACACTGAAGCTTTCTTT
CASSVGTLNTEAFF
>NA|TRBV25-1|NA|TRBJ2-7
TGTGCCAGCAGTGACAGCGGGGACACCTACGAGCAGTACTTC
CASSDSGDTYEQYF
>NA|TRBV30|NA|TRBJ1-2
TGTGCCTGGCCGTTTCGTGGAGGCTACACCTTC
CAWPFRGGYTF
>NA|TRBV5-4|NA|TRBJ1-1
TGTGCCAGCAGCTCCCCGGACAGGAACACTGAAGCTTTCTTT
CASSSPDRNTEAFF
>NA|TRBV4-1|NA|TRBJ1-1
TGCGCCAGCAGCCAGTGGGTCGGAAAGGGCACTGAAGCTTTCTTT
CASSQWVGKGTEAFF
>NA|TRBV5-6|NA|TRBJ1-1
TGTGCCAGCAGCTTGGAACTGCACGGGTTCTTCGCTGAAGCTTTCTTT
CASSLELHGFFAEAFF
>NA|TRBV5-8|few|TRBJ1-2
TGTGCCAGCAGCTTGGTAATCTTGGACAGCGAGCGTTATGGCTACACCTTC
CASSLVILDSERYGYTF
>NA|TRBV5-5|NA|TRBJ1-2
TGTGCCAGCAGCCCCAGGGAGAATGGCTACACCTTC
CASSPRENGYTF
>NA|TRBV29-1|NA|TRBJ1-2
TGCAGCGTTGAGGTAGCAGGGAACTATGGCTACACCTTC
CSVEVAGNYGYTF
>NA|TRBV6-5|NA|TRBJ2-1
TGTGCCAGCAGTTACATCGGATACGACAATGAGCAGTTCTTC
CASSYIGYDNEQFF
>NA|TRBV4-3|NA|TRBJ2-7
TGCGCCAGCAGCCAAGGCCCCCTCGGACAGGAGCAGTACTTC
CASSQGPLGQEQYF
>NA|TRBV9|NA|TRBJ1-1
TGTGCCAGCAGCGTAGAATCAGGGGAGAAAACTGAAGCTTTCTTT
CASSVESGEKTEAFF
>NA|TRBV2|NA|TRBJ1-3
TGTGCCAGCAGTGATCTCACGAGCTCTGGAAACACCATATATTTT
CASSDLTSSGNTIYF
>NA|TRBV29-1|few|TRBJ2-7
TGCAGCGTTGAAGATCCCATGACGGAAACCTACGAGCAGTACTTC
CSVEDPMTETYEQYF
>NA|TRBV2|few|TRBJ1-2
TGTGCCAGCAGTGCACGGGTCCTTGGCTACACCTTC
CASSARVLGYTF
>NA|TRBV5-5|NA|TRBJ2-3
TGTGCCAGCAGCCGCGGGCAGGGGAGCACAGATACGCAGTATTTT
CASSRGQGSTDTQYF
>TRBD2|TRBV4-1|NA|TRBJ2-2
TGCGCCAGCAGCCACCCTCGGGGGGGCCAAACCGGGGAGCTGTTTTTT
CASSHPRGGQTGELFF
>NA|TRBV19|few|TRBJ1-6
TGTGCCAGTAGTATCCGGGGGTCCTATAATTCACCCCTCCACTTT
CASSIRGSYNSPLHF
>NA|TRBV4-3|NA|TRBJ1-6
TGCGCCAGCAGCCAAGCCCAGGGATCACCCCTCCACTTT
CASSQAQGSPLHF
>NA|TRBV25-1|NA|TRBJ1-1
TGTGCCAGCAGAGAAACTTTTGGGGGTGGGACTGAAGCTTTCTTT
CASRETFGGGTEAFF
>TRBD1|TRBV5-8|NA|TRBJ2-1
TGTGCCAGCAGCACCGGGACAGGGGGCATTGAGCAGTTCTTC
CASSTGTGGIEQFF
>NA|TRBV2|NA|TRBJ1-2
TGTGCCAGCAGGGAGACCAGGGGTGGAAACTATGGCTACACCTTC
CASRETRGGNYGYTF
>TRBD1|TRBV4-1|NA|TRBJ1-1
TGCGCCAGCAGCCTCGGACAGGTGAACACTGAAGCTTTCTTT
CASSLGQVNTEAFF
>NA|TRBV5-6|NA|TRBJ1-5
TGTGCCAGCAGCTTGGCCACCAGGGGCAGGGGGCCCCAGCATTTT
CASSLATRGRGPQHF
>NA|TRBV5-6|NA|TRBJ2-1
TGTGCCAGCAGCTTGGAACCGGCCCAAGGGGTCTTC
CASSLEPAQGVF
>TRBD2|TRBV5-5|NA|TRBJ2-3
TGTGCCAGCAGCTTCGGGGGGGCCGGGACAGATACGCAGTATTTT
CASSFGGAGTDTQYF
>TRBD2|TRBV7-7|NA|TRBJ2-1
TGTGCTAGCAGTCCGACTAGCGGGGGGGCAGAGCAGTTCTTC
CASSPTSGGAEQFF
>TRBD1|TRBV7-2|NA|TRBJ2-3
TGTGCCAGCAGCTTGGACAGGGTGATGGATACGCAGTATTTT
CASSLDRVMDTQYF
>NA|TRBV5-1|once|TRBJ2-3
TGCGCCAGCAGCTTCGGGTACACAGATACGCAGTATTTT
CASSFGYTDTQYF
>NA|TRBV7-2|NA|TRBJ1-2
TGTGCCAGCAGCTTCGTCGATGACTATGGCTACACCTTC
CASSFVDDYGYTF
>NA|TRBV4-1|NA|TRBJ1-2
TGCGCCAGCAGCCAAGATACAGGGTACAGAGATGGCTACACCTTC
CASSQDTGYRDGYTF
>TRBD2|TRBV27|NA|TRBJ2-7
TGTGCCAGCCTCGGGGGGGCCTCCTACGAGCAGTACTTC
CASLGGASYEQYF
>NA|TRBV4-3|NA|TRBJ1-1
TGCGCCAGCAGCCAAGACAGGGCCGGTAACACTGAAGCTTTCTTT
CASSQDRAGNTEAFF
>TRBD2|TRBV27|NA|TRBJ2-3
TGTGCCAGCAGTCACCGGACTAGCGGGGGGTCCACAGATACGCAGTATTTT
CASSHRTSGGSTDTQYF
>NA|TRBV10-3|NA|TRBJ2-7
TGTGCCATCAGTGAGTCCACAGGGAAGGGGCAGTACTTC
CAISESTGKGQYF
>NA|TRBV5-6|NA|TRBJ2-1
TGTGCCAGCAGCTTCGCCAACAGGGGAGGGAATGAGCAGTTCTTC
CASSFANRGGNEQFF
>NA|TRBV19|NA|TRBJ2-1
TGTGCCAGTAGTATTAGTCTAGACAATGAGCAGTTCTTC
CASSISLDNEQFF